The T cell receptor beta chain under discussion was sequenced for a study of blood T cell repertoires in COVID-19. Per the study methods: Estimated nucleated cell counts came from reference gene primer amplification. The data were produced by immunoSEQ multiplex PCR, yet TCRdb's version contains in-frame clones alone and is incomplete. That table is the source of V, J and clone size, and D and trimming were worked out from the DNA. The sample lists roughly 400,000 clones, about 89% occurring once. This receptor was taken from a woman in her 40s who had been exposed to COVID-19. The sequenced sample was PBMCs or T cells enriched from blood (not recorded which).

DNA for the CDR3: TGTGCCAGCAGTTTAAGGGGAGAGACCCAGTACTTC. This codes for CASSLRGETQYF. The rearrangement joins TRBV27 to TRBJ2-5, with D possibly TRBD1 on 5 matching bases. The V gene's germline CDR1 is MNHEY and CDR2 SMNVEV (reference sequence). CDR3 length: 12 residues. The V gene lost 2 bases and the J gene lost 4 bases, with 5 bases spanning the gap.